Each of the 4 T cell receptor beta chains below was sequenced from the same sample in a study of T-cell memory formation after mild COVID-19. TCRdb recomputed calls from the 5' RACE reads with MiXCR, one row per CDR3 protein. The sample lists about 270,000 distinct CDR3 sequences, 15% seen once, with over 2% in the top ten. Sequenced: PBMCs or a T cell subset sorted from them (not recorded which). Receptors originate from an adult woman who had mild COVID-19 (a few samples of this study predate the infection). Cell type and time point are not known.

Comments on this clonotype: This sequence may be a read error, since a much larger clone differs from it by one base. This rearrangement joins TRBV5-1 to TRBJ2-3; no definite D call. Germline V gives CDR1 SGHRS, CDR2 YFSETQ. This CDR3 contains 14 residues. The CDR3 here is CDSSLDPSTDTQYF. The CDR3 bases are TGCGACAGCAGCTTGGATCCAAGCACAGATACGCAGTATTTT. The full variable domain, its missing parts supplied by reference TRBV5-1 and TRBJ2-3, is KAGVTQTPRYLIKTRGQQVTLSCSPISGHRSVSWYQQTPGQGLQFLFEYFSETQRNKGNFPGRFSGRQFSNSRSEMNVSTLELGDSALYLCDSSLDPSTDTQYFGPGTRLTVL.

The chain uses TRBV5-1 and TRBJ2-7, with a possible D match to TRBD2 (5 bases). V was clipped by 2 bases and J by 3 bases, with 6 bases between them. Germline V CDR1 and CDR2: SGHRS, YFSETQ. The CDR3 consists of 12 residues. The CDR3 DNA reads TGCGCCAGCAGCTTCGAGGGCTACGAGCAGTACTTC. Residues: CASSFEGYEQYF.

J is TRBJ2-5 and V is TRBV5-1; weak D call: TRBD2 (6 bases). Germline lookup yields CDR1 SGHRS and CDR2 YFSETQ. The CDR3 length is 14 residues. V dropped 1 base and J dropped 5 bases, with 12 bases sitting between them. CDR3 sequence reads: CASSLQTGGETQYF. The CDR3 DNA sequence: TGCGCCAGCAGCTTGCAAACAGGAGGGGAGACCCAGTACTTC.

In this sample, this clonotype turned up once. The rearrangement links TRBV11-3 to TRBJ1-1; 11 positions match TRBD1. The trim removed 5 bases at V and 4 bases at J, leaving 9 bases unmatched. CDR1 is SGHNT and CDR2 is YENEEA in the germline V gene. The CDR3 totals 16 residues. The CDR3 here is CASSPRPGTGGTEAFF. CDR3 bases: TGTGCCAGCAGCCCGCGACCCGGGACAGGGGGCACTGAAGCTTTCTTT.